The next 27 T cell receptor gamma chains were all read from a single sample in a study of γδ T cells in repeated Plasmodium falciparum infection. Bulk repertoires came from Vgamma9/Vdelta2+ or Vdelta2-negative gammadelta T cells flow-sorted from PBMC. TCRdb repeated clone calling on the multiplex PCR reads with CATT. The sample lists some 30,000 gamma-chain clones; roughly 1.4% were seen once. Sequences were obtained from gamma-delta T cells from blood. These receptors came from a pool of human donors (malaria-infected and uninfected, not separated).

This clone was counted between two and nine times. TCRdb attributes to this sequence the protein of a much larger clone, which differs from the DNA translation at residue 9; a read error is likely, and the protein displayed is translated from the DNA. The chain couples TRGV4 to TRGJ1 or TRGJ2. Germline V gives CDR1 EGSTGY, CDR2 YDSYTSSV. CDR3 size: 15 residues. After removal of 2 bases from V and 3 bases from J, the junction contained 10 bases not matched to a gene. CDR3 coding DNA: TGTGCCACCTGGGATGCAGTTGGGGTTTATTATAAGAAACTCTTT. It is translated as CATWDAVGVYYKKLF.

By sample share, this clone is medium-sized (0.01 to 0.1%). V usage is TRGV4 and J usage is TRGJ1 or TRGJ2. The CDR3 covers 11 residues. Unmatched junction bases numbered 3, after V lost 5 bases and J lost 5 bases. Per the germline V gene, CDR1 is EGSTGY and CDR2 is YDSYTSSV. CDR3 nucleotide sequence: TGTGCCACCTGGGCGGATTATAAGAAACTCTTT. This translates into CATWADYKKLF.

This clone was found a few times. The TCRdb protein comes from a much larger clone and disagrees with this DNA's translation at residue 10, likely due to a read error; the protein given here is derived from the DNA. The CDR3 protein is CALWEYGQESGKKIKVF. The DNA for the CDR3 is TGTGCCTTGTGGGAGTACGGACAAGAGTCGGGCAAAAAAATCAAGGTATTT. The chain carries TRGV9 and TRGJP. The J gene is not listed in TCRdb, so it was assigned here from a DNA match to germline. The CDR3 extends over 17 amino acids. Per the germline V gene, CDR1 is GITISATS and CDR2 is ISYDGTV (reference sequence).

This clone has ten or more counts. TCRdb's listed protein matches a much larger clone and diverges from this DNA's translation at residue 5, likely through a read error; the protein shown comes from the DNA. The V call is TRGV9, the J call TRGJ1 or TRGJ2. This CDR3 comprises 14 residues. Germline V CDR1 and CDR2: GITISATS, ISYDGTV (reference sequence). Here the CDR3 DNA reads TGTGCCTTGTGGGGGGTGCAGAGGGGATATAAGAAACTCTTT. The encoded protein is CALWGVQRGYKKLF.

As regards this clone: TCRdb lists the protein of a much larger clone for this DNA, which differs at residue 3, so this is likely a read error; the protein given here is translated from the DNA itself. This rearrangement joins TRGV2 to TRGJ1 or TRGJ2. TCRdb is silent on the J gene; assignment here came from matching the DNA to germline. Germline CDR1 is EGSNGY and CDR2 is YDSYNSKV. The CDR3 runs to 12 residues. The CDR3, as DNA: TGTGCCATCTGGGACGTTGACTATAAGAAACTCTTT. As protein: CAIWDVDYKKLF.

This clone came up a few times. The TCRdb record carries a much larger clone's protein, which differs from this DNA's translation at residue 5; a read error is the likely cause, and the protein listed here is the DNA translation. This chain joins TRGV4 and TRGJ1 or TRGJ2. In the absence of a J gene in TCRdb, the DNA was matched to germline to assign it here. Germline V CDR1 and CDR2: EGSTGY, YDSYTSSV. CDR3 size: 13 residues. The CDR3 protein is CATWNGLWVKKLF. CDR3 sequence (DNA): TGTGCCACCTGGAATGGGCTTTGGGTGAAGAAACTCTTT.

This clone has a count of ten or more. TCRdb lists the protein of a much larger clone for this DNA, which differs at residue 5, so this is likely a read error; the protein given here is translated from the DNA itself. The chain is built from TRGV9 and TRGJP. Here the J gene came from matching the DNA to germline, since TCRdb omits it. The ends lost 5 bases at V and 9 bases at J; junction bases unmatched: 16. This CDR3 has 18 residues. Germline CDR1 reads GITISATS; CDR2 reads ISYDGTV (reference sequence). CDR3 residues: CALWGQGAFGLGKKIKVF. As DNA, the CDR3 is TGTGCCTTGTGGGGCCAGGGCGCTTTTGGGTTGGGCAAAAAAATCAAGGTATTT.

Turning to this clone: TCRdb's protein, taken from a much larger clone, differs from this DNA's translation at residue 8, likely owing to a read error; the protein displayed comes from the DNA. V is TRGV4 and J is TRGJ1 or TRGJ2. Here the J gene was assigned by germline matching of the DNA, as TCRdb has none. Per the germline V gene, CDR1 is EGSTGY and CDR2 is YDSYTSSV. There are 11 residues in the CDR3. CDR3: CATWADYRKLF. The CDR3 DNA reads TGTGCCACCTGGGCGGATTATAGGAAACTCTTT.

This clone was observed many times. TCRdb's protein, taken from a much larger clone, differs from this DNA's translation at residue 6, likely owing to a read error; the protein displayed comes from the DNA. The CDR3 is CALFESGKKIKVF. The DNA of the CDR3 is TGTGCCTTGTTCGAGTCGGGCAAAAAAATCAAGGTATTT. V is TRGV9 and J is TRGJP. TCRdb offers no J gene call, so here the DNA was matched to germline to obtain one. The CDR3 extends over 13 amino acids. From germline, CDR1 is GITISATS and CDR2 ISYDGTV (reference sequence).

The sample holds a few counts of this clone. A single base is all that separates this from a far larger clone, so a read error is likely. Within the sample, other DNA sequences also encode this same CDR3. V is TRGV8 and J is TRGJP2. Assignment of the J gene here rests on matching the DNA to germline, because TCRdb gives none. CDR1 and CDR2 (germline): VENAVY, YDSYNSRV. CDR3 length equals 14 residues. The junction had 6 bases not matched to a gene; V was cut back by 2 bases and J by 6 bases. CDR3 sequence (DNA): TGTGCCACCTGGGATACAGGTGGTGATTGGATCAAGACGTTT. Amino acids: CATWDTGGDWIKTF.

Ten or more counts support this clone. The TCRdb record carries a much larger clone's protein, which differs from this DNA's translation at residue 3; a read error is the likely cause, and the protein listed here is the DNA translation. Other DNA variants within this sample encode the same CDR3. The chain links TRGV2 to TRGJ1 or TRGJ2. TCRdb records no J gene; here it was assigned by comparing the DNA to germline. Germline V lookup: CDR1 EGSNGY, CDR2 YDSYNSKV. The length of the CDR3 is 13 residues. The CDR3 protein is CAPWDGQGYKKLF. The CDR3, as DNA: TGTGCCCCCTGGGACGGGCAGGGTTATAAGAAACTCTTT.

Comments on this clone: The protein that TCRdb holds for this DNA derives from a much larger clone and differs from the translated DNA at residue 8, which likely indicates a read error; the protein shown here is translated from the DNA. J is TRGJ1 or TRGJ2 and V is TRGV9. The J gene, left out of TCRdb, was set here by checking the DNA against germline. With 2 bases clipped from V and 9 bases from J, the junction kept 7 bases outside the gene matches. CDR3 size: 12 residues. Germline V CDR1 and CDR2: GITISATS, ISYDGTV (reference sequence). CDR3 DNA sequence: TGTGCCTTGTGGGAGGCTACTGGTAAGAAACTCTTT. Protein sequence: CALWEATGKKLF.

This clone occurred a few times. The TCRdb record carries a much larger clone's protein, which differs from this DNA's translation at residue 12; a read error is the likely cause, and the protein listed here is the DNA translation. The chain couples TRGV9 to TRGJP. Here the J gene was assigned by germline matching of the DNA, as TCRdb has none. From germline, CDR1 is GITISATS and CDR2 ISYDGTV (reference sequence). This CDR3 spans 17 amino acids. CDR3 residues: CALWEATLELGRKIKVF. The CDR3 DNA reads TGTGCCTTGTGGGAGGCTACTTTAGAGTTGGGCAGAAAAATCAAGGTATTT.

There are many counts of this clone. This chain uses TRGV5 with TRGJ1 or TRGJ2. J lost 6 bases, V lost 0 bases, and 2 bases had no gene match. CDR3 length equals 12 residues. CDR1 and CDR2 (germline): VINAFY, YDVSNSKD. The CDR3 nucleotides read TGTGCCACCTGGGACAGGCTTTATAAGAAACTCTTT. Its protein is CATWDRLYKKLF.

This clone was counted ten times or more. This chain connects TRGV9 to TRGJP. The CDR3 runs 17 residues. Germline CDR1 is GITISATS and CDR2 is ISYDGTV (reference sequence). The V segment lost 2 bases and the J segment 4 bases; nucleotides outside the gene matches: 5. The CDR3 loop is CALWEGDQELGKKIKVF. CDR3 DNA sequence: TGTGCCTTGTGGGAGGGAGATCAAGAGTTGGGCAAAAAAATCAAGGTATTT.

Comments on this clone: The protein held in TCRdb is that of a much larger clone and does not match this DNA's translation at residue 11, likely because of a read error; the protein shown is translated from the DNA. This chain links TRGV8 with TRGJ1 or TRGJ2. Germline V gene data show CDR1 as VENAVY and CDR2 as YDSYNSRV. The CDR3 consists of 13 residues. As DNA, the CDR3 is TGTGCCACCTGGGATTTAGGGTATTATAAGGAACTCTTT. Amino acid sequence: CATWDLGYYKELF.

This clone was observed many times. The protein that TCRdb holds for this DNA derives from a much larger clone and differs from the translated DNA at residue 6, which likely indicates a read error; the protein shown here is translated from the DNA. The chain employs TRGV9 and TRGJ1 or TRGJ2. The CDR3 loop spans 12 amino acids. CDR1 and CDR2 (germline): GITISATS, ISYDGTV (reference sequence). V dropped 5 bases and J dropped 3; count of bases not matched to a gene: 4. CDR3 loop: CALWACYYKKLF. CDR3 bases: TGTGCCTTGTGGGCCTGTTATTATAAGAAACTCTTT.

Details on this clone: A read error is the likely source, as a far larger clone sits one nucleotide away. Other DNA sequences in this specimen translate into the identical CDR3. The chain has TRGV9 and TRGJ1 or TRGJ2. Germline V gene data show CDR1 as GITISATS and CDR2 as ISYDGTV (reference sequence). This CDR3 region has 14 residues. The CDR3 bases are TGTGCCTTGTGGGAGGTGGGACATTATTACAAGAAACTCTTT. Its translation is CALWEVGHYYKKLF.

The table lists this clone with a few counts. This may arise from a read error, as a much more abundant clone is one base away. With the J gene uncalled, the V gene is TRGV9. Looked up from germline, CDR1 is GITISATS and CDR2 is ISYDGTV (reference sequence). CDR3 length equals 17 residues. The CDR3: CALWEVSPILFYYKRLF. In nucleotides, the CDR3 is TGTGCCTTGTGGGAGGTATCCCCAATACTCTTTTATTACAAGAGACTCTTT.

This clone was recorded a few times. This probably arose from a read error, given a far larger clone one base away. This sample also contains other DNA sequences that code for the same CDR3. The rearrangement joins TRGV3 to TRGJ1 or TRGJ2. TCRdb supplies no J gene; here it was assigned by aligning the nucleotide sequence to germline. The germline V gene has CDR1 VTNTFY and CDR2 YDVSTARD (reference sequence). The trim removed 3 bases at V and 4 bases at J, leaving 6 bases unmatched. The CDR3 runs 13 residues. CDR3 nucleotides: TGTGCCACCTGGGACTCTCCCTATTATAAGAAACTCTTT. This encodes CATWDSPYYKKLF.

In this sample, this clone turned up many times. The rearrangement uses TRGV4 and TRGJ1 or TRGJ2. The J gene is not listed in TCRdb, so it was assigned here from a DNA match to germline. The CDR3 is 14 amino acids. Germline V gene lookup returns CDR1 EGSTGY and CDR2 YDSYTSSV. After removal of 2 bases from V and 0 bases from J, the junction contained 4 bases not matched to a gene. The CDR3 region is CATWDASNYYKKLF. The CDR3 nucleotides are TGTGCCACCTGGGATGCCTCGAATTATTATAAGAAACTCTTT.

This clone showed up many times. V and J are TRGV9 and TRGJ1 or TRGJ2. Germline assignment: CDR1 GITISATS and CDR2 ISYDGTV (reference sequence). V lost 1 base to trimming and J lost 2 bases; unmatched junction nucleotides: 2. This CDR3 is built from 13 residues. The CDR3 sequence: CALWEVYYYKKLF. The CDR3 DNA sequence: TGTGCCTTGTGGGAGGTTTATTATTATAAGAAACTCTTT.

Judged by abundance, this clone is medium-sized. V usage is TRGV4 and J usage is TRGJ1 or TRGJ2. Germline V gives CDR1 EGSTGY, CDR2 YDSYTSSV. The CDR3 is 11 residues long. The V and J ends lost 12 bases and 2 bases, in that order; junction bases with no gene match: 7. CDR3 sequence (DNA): TGTGCCGTCCGTTATTATTATAAGAAACTCTTT. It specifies CAVRYYYKKLF.

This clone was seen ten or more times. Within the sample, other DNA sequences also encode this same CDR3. This CDR3 is CATWDGQNYYKKLF. CDR3 bases: TGTGCCACCTGGGACGGGCAAAATTATTATAAGAAACTCTTT. This chain uses TRGV2 with TRGJ1 or TRGJ2. Germline assignment: CDR1 EGSNGY and CDR2 YDSYNSKV. J lost 1 base, V lost 0 bases, and 3 bases had no gene match. This CDR3 is 14 amino acids long.

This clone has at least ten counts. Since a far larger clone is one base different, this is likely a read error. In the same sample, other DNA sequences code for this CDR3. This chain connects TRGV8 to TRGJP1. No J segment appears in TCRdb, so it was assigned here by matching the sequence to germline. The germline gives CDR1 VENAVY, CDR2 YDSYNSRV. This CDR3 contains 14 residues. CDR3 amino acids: CATWGNTTGWFKIF. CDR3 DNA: TGTGCCACCTGGGGCAATACCACTGGCTGGTTCAAGATATTT.

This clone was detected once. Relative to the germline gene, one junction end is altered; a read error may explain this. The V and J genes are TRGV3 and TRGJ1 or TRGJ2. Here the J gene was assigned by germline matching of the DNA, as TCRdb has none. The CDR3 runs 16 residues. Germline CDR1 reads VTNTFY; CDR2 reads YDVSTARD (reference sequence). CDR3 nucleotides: TGTGCCACCTGGTACAGGCTTGGAGAAAAGCGGTATAAGAAACTCTTT. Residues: CATWYRLGEKRYKKLF.

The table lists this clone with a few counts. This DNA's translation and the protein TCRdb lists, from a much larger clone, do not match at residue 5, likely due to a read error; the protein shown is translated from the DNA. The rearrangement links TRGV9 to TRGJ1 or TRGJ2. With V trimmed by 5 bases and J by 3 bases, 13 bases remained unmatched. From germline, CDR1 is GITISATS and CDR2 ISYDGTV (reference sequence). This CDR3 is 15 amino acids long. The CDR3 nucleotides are TGTGCCTTGTGGGGGGCCGCACGGCCTTATTATAAGAAACTCTTT. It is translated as CALWGAARPYYKKLF.